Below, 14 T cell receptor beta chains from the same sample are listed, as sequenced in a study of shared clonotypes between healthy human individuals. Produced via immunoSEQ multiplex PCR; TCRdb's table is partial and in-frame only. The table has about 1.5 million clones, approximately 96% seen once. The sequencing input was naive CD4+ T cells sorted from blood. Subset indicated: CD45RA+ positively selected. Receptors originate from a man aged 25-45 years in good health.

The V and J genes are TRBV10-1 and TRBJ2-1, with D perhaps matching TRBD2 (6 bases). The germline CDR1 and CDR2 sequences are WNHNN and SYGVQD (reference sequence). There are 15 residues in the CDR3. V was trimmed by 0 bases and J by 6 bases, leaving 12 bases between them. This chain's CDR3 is CASSESRSGPNEQFF. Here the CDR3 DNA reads TGCGCCAGCAGTGAGTCCCGCAGCGGGCCCAATGAGCAGTTCTTC.

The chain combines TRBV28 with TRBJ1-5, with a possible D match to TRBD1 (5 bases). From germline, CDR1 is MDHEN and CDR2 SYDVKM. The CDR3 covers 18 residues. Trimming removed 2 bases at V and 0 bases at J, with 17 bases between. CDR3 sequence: CASSLGAGRGYSNQPQHF. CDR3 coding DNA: TGTGCCAGCAGTTTAGGGGCAGGGAGAGGCTATAGCAATCAGCCCCAGCATTTT.

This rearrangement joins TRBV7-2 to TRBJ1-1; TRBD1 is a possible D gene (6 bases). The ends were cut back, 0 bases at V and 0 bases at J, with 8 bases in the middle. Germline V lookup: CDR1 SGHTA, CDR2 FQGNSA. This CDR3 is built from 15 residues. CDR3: CASSLAGQVNTEAFF. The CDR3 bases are TGTGCCAGCAGCTTAGCGGGACAAGTGAACACTGAAGCTTTCTTT.

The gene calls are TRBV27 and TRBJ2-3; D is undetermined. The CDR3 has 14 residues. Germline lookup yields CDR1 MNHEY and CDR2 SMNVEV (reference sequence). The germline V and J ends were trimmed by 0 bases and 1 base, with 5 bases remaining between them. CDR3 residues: CASSLSLGTDTQYF. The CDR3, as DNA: TGTGCCAGCAGTTTATCTCTGGGCACAGATACGCAGTATTTT.

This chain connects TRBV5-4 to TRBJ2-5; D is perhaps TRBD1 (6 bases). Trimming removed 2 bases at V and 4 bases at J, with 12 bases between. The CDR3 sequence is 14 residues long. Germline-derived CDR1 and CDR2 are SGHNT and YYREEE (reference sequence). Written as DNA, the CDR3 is TGTGCCAGCAGCTTTTCTGGGGGCGGAGAGACCCAGTACTTC. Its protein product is CASSFSGGGETQYF.

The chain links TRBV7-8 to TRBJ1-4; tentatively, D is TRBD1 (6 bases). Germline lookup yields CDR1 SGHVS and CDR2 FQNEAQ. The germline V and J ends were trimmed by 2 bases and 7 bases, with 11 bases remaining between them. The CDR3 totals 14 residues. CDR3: CASSLTGQGEKLFF. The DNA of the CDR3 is TGTGCCAGCAGCTTAACAGGGCAGGGTGAAAAACTGTTTTTT.

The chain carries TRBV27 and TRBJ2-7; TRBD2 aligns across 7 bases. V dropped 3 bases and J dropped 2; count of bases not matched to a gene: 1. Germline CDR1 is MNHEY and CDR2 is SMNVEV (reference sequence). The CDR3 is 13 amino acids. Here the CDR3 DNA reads TGTGCCAGCAGTTTGGCGGGGGCCTACGAGCAGTACTTC. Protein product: CASSLAGAYEQYF.

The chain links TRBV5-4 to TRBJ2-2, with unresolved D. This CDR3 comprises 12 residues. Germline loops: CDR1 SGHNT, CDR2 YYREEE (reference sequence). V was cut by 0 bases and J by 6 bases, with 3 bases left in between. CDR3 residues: CASSLVAGELFF. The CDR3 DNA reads TGTGCCAGCAGCTTGGTGGCCGGGGAGCTGTTTTTT.

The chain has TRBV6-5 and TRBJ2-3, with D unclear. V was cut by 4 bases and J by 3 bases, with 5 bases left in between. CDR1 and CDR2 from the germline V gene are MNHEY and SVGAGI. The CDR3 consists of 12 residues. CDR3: CASSSGTDTQYF. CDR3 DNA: TGTGCCAGCAGTTCCGGGACAGATACGCAGTATTTT.

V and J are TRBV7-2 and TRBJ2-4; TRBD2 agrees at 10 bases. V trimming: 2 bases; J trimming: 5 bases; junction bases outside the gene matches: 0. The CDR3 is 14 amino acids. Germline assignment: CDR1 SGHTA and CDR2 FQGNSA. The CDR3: CASSLTSGENIQYF. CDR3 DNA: TGTGCCAGCAGCTTAACTAGCGGGGAAAACATTCAGTACTTC.

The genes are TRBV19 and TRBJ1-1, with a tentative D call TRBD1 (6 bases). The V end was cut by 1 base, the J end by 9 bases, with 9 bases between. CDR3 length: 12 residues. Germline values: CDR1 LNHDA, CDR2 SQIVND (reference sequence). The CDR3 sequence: CASSIGRDKAFF. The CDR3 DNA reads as TGTGCCAGTAGTATAGGGAGGGACAAAGCTTTCTTT.

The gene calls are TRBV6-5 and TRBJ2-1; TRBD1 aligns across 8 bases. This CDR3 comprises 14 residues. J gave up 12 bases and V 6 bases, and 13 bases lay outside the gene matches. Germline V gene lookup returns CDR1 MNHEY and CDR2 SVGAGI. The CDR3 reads CASSSTGAGSVQFF. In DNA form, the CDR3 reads TGTGCCAGCAGCTCGACAGGGGCTGGGTCGGTGCAGTTCTTC.

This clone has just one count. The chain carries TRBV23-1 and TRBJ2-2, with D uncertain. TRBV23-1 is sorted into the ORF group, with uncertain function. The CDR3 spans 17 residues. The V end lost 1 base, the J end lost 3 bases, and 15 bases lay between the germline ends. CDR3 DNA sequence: TGCGCCAGCAGTCAATGGGTCCCGGGCGGTTACACCGGGGAGCTGTTTTTT. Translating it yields CASSQWVPGGYTGELFF.

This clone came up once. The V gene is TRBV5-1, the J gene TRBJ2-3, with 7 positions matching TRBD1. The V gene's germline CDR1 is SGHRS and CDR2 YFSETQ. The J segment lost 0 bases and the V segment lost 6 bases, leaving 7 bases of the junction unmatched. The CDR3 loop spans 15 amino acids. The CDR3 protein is CASKRGQTSTDTQYF. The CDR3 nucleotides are TGCGCCAGCAAGAGGGGGCAGACTAGCACAGATACGCAGTATTTT. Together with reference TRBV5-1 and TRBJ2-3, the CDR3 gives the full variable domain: KAGVTQTPRYLIKTRGQQVTLSCSPISGHRSVSWYQQTPGQGLQFLFEYFSETQRNKGNFPGRFSGRQFSNSRSEMNVSTLELGDSALYLCASKRGQTSTDTQYFGPGTRLTVL.